Below, one TCR beta chain is given with its context. Antigen specificity is unknown. The source of the sample is a study of cytomegalovirus exposure and HLA in healthy donors. Study-wide results and caveats: It was reported that the classifier diagnosed cytomegalovirus status with high specificity and sensitivity in both the original and validation cohorts. An apparent linkage of common viral pathogens to several of the most significant clusters emerged in a later analysis. It was about 150 TCR beta chains that were listed as cytomegalovirus-associated.

Researchers ran the PCR with 60 Vbeta and 13 Jbeta primers. Here immunoSEQ multiplex PCR was the method, and the copy in TCRdb shows in-frame clones only, minus some. The table shows about 190,000 clones, with 85% occurring only once. The sample was PBMCs. This clonotype originated in a boy younger than 10 in good health and CMV-seronegative.

The DNA of the CDR3 is TGTGCCAGCAGTTACTTTCCAGGGAGGGACACTGAAGCTTTCTTT. This sequence encodes CASSYFPGRDTEAFF. V usage is TRBV6-5 and J usage is TRBJ1-1; TRBD1 is a possible D gene (5 bases). Trimming shortened V by 1 base and J by 3 bases, and 12 bases separated the two germline ends. CDR1 and CDR2 from the germline V gene are MNHEY and SVGAGI. This CDR3 comprises 15 residues.